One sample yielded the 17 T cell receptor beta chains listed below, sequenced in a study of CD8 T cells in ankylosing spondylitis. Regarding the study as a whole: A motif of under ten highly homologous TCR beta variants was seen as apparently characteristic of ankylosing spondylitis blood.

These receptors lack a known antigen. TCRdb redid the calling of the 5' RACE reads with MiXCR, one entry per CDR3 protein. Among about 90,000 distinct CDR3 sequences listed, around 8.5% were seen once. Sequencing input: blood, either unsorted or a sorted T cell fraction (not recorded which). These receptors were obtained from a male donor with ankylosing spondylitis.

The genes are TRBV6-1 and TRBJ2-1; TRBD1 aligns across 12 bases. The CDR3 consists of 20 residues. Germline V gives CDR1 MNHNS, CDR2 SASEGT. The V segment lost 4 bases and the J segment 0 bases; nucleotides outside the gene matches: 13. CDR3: CASSGVPGQGAQRSYNEQFF. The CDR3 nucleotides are TGTGCCAGCAGTGGAGTGCCGGGACAGGGGGCACAACGCTCCTACAATGAGCAGTTCTTC.

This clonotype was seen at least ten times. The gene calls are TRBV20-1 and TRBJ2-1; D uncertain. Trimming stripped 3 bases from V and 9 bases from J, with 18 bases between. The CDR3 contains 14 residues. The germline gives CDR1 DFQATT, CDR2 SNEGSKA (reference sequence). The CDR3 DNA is TGCAGTGCTAGGGTCGCGGAATCACGAGGTGAGCAGTTCTTC. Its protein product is CSARVAESRGEQFF.

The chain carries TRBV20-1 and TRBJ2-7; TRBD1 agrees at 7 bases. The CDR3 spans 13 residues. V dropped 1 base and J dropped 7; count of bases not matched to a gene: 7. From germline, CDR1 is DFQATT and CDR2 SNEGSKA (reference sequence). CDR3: CSARAHRGWEQYV. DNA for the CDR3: TGCAGTGCTAGAGCCCACAGGGGATGGGAGCAGTACGTC.

The CDR3 sequence is CASSEVGGPYEQYV. CDR3 sequence (DNA): TGTGCCAGCAGCGAGGTGGGGGGCCCCTACGAGCAGTACGTC. The chain links TRBV27 to TRBJ2-7, with D perhaps assigned TRBD1 or TRBD2 (6 bases each). Trimming took off 6 bases at V and 2 bases at J, with 14 bases between the two ends. Per germline, CDR1 MNHEY and CDR2 SMNVEV (reference sequence). This CDR3 contains 14 residues.

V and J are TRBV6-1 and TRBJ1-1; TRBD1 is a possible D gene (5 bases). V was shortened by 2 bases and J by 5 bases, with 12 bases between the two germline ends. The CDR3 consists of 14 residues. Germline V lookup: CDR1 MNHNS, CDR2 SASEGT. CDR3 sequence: CASSESGEGTEAFF. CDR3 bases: TGTGCCAGCAGTGAATCGGGGGAGGGTACTGAAGCTTTCTTT.

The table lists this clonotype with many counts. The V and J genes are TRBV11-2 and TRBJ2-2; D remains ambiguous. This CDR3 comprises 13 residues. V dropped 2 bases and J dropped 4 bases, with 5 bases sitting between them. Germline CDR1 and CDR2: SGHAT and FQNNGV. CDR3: CASSLTTTGELFF. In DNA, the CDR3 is TGTGCCAGCAGCTTAACCACCACCGGGGAGCTGTTTTTT.

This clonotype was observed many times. The CDR3 DNA is TGTGCCAGCAGTTCAATCCCTCCGGGTCAAGACGACGGGGAGCTGTTTTTT. As protein: CASSSIPPGQDDGELFF. The gene calls are TRBV28 and TRBJ2-2; D is unresolved. Germline assignment: CDR1 MDHEN and CDR2 SYDVKM. CDR3 length: 17 residues. Trimming took off 4 bases at V and 7 bases at J, with 22 bases between the two ends. Variable domain in full (rest from reference TRBV28 and TRBJ2-2): DVKVTQSSRYLVKRTGEKVFLECVQDMDHENMFWYRQDPGLGLRLIYFSYDVKMKEKGDIPEGYSVSREKKERFSLILESASTNQTSMYLCASSSIPPGQDDGELFFGEGSRLTVL.

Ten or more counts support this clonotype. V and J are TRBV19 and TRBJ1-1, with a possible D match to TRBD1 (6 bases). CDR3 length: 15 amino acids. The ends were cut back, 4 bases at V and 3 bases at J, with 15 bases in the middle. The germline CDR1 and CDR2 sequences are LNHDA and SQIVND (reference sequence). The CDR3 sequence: CASSTPPTGHTEAFF. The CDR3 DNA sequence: TGTGCCAGTAGTACTCCCCCGACAGGTCACACTGAAGCTTTCTTT.

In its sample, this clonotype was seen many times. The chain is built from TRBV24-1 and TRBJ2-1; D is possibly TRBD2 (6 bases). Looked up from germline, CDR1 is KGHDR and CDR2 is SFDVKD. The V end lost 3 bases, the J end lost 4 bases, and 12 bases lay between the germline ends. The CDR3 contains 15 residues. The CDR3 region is CATSDKGLSYNEQFF. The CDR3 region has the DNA TGTGCCACCAGTGATAAGGGACTTAGTTACAATGAGCAGTTCTTC.

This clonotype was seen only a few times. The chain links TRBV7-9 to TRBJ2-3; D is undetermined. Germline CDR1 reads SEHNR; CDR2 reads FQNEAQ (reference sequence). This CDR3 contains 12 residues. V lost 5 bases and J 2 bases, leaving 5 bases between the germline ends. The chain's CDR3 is CASSRDTDTQYF. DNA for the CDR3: TGTGCCAGCAGCCGAGACACAGATACGCAGTATTTT. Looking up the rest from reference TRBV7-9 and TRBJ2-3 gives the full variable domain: DTGVSQNPRHKITKRGQNVTFRCDPISEHNRLYWYRQTLGQGPEFLTYFQNEAQLEKSRLLSDRFSAERPKGSFSTLEIQRTEQGDSAMYLCASSRDTDTQYFGPGTRLTVL.

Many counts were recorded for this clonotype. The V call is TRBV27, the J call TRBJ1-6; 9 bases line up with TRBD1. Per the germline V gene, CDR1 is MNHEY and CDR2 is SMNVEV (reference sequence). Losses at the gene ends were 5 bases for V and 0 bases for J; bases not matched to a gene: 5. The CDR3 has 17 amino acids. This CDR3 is CASSPGQGSSYNSPLHF. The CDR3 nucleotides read TGTGCCAGCAGTCCCGGACAGGGGAGCTCCTATAATTCACCCCTCCACTTT.

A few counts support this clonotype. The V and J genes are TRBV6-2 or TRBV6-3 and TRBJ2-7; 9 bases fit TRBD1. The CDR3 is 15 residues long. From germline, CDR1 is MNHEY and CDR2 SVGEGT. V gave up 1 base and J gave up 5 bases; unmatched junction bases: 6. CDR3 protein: CASSYFGTGIDEQYF. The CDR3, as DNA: TGTGCCAGCAGTTACTTCGGGACAGGGATCGACGAGCAGTACTTC.

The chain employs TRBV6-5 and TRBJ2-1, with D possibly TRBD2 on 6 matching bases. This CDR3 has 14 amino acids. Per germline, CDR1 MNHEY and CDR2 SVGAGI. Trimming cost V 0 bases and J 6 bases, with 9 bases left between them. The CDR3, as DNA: TGTGCCAGCAGTTACTCGGGCGGGATCAATGAGCAGTTCTTC. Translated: CASSYSGGINEQFF.

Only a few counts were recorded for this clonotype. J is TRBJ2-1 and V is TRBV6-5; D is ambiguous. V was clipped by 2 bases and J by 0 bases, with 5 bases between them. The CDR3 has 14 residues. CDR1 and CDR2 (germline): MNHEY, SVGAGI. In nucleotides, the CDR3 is TGTGCCAGCAGTTACGCAGCCTCCTACAATGAGCAGTTCTTC. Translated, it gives CASSYAASYNEQFF.

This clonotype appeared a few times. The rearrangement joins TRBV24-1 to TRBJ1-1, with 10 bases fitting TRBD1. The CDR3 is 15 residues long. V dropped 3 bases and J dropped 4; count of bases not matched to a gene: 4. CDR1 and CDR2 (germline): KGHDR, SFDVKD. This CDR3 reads CATSDPRTGGTEAFF. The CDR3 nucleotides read TGTGCCACCAGTGATCCACGGACAGGGGGCACTGAAGCTTTCTTT.

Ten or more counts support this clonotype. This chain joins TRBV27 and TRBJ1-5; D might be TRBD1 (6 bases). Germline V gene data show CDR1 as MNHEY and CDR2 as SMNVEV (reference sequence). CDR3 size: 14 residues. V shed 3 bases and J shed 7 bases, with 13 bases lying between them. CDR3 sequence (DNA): TGTGCCAGCAGTTTCTCAGGGGTGGGACAGCCCCAGCATTTT. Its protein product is CASSFSGVGQPQHF.

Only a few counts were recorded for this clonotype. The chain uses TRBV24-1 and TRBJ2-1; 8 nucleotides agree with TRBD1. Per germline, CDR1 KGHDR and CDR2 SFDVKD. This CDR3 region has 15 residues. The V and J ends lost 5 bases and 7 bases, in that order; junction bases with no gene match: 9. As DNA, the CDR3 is TGTGCCACCAGTGTCTTCATACAGGGGGTGAATGAGCAGTTCTTC. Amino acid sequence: CATSVFIQGVNEQFF.